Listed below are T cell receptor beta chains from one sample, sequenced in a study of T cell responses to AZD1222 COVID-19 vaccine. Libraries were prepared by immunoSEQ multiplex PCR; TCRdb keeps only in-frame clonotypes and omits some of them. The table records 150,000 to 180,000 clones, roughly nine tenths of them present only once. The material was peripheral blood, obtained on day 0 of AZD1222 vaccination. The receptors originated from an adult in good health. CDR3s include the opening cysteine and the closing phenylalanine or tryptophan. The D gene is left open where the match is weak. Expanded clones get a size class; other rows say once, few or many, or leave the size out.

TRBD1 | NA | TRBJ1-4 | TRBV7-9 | TGTGCCAGCGACAGGGGGGGTACTAATGAAAAACTGTTTTTT | CASDRGGTNEKLFF
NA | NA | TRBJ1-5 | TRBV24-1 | TGTGCCACCAGTGATCAGGGAGGAGGCAATCAGCCCCAGCATTTT | CATSDQGGGNQPQHF
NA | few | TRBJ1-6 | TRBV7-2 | TGTGCCAGCAGCTTAGACAGCCGACCTAACTCACCCCTCCACTTT | CASSLDSRPNSPLHF
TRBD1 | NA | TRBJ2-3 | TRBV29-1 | TGCAGCATAGCAAAACTAACAGGGGGCATTTTTGAAAATACGCAGTATTTT | CSIAKLTGGIFENTQYF
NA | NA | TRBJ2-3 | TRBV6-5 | TGTGCCAGCAGTTTCCGGGGGCGAATTTTCACAGATACGCAGTATTTT | CASSFRGRIFTDTQYF
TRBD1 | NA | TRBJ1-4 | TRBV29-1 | TGCAGCGTTGATCTTGGACAGGGGGTTCCGGATAATGAAAAACTGTTTTTT | CSVDLGQGVPDNEKLFF
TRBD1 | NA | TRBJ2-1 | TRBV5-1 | TGCGCCAGCAGCTTGGTTTATGACAGGGGAAGCGTCAACGAGCAGTTCTTC | CASSLVYDRGSVNEQFF
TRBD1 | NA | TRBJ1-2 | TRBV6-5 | TGTGCCAGCGGGACAGGGTGGGGCTACACCTTC | CASGTGWGYTF
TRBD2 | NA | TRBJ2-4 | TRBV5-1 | TGCGCCAGCAGCGGACTAGCGGGAGTGGACATTCAGTACTTC | CASSGLAGVDIQYF
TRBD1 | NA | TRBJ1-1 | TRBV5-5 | TGTGCCAGCAGCTATGGACAGGGATGGACTGAAGCTTTCTTT | CASSYGQGWTEAFF
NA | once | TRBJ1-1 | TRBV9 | TGTGCCAGCAGCGAACAGGGTGACACTGAAGCTTTCTTT | CASSEQGDTEAFF
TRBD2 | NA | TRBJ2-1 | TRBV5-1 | TGCGCCAGCAGCTTGGCCCTAGCGGGAAGCTCCTACAATGAGCAGTTCTTC | CASSLALAGSSYNEQFF
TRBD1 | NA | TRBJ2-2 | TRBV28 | TGTGCCAGCAGCCACGGGACAGCCCCTAGGACCGGGGAGCTGTTTTTT | CASSHGTAPRTGELFF
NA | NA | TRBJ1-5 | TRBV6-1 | TGTGCCAGCAGTGAAGCCCAGGGTGTGACGCCCCAGCATTTT | CASSEAQGVTPQHF
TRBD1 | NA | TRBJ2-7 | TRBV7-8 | TGTGCCAGCAGCTTAGAAGGGACAGGGGGTAGTTGGGCCTACGAGCAGTACTTC | CASSLEGTGGSWAYEQYF
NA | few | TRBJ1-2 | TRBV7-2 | TGTGCCAGCAGCTTAGGCTCGCGTCAGGGACAAGGCTACACCTTC | CASSLGSRQGQGYTF
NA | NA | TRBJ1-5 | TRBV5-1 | TGCGCCAGCAGCTTGGATTACAATCAGCCCCAGCATTTT | CASSLDYNQPQHF
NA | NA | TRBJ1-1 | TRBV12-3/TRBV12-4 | TGTGCCAGCAGTACTGGCCTTAGGACTGAAGCTTTCTTT | CASSTGLRTEAFF
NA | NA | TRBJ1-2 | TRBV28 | TGTGCCAGCAGTCAAAACGGCCGCTACACCTTC | CASSQNGRYTF
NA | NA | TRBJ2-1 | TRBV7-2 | TGTGCCAGCAGCTATGGGACGTCGGAAGGTGGGCAGTTCTTC | CASSYGTSEGGQFF
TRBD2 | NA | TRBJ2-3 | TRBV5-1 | TGCGCCAGCAGCTATCTACTAGCGGCTAGCACAGATACGCAGTATTTT | CASSYLLAASTDTQYF
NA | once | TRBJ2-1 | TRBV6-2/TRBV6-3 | TGTGCCAGCAGTTTGGTGACTACTCGTTTTGGGTTCTTC | CASSLVTTRFGFF
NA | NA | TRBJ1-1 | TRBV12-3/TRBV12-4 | TGTGCCAGCAGTCAACACAGGGACACTGAAGCTTTCTTT | CASSQHRDTEAFF
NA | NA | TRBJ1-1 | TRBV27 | TGTGCCAGCAGGTACTCGACCGTGAACACTGAAGCTTTCTTT | CASRYSTVNTEAFF
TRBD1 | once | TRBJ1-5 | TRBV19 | TGTGCCAGTAGATCCGGGACAGGGTTTGGGAGCAATCAGCCCCAGCATTTT | CASRSGTGFGSNQPQHF
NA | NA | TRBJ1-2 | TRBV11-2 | TGTGCCAGCAGCGCCGGGGTAGCTGGCGGCTACACCTTC | CASSAGVAGGYTF
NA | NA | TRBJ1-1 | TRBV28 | TGTGCCAGCAGTTTCGCGTTGCGGGGAGGGCCTGAAGCTTTCTTT | CASSFALRGGPEAFF
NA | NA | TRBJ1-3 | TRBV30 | TGTGCCTGGACGACAAGGGATCTCTCTGGAAACACCATATATTTT | CAWTTRDLSGNTIYF
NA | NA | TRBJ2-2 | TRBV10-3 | TGTGCCATCAGTGACCTCGAGGGGGGCGGAAGGACCGGGGAGCTGTTTTTT | CAISDLEGGGRTGELFF
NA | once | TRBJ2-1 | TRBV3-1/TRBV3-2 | TGTGCCAGCAGCCGAAACCCATTTGGGTCAGGGAGCTCCTACAATGAGCAGTTCTTC | CASSRNPFGSGSSYNEQFF
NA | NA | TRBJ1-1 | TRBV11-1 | TGTGCCAGCAGCTTAGGCCTGAACACTGAAGCTTTCTTT | CASSLGLNTEAFF
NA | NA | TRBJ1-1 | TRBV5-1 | TGCGCCAGCAGCCCCGATGGGAGGGAGAACACTGAAGCTTTCTTT | CASSPDGRENTEAFF
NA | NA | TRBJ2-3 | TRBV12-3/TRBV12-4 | TGTGCCAGCAGTTTTGGACCGGTAGCCTCCTATTTT | CASSFGPVASYF
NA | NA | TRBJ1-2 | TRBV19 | TGTGCCAGTAGTATCGCAGGGGTAGAGTATGGCTACACCTTC | CASSIAGVEYGYTF
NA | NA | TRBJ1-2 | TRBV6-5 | TGTGCCAGCAGTCGGGCGGTCAGCCCCGACTATGGCTACACCTTC | CASSRAVSPDYGYTF
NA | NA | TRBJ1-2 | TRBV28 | TGTGCCAGCAGTGTCGGAATCTATGGCTACACCTTC | CASSVGIYGYTF
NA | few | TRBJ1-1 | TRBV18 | TGTGCCAGCTCGGATCAGAGTAACACTGAAGCTTTCTTT | CASSDQSNTEAFF
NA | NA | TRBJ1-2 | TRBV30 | TGTGCCTGGAGTGTCCCAGAAGGCTATGGCTACACCTTC | CAWSVPEGYGYTF
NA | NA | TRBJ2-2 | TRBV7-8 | TGTGCCAGCACCACCTCGAACACCGGGGAGCTGTTTTTT | CASTTSNTGELFF
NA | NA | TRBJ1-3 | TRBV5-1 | TGCGCCAGCAGCTTAGGGCTTACCGCTGGAAACACCATATATTTT | CASSLGLTAGNTIYF
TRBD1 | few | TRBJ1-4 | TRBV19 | TGTGCCAACACGAACCGGGACAGGGAAGGGGTAAGTGAAAAACTGTTTTTT | CANTNRDREGVSEKLFF
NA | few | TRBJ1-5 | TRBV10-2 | TGCGCCAGCAGTGAGCTACAGGGCGGCTATCAGCCCCAGCATTTT | CASSELQGGYQPQHF
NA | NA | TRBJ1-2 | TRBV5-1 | TGCGCCAGCAGCATAATGGGACAATCCGACGGCTACACCTTC | CASSIMGQSDGYTF
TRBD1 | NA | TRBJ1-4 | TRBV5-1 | TGCGCCAGCAGCTTGGCGACGACAGGGGGTAATGAAAAACTGTTTTTT | CASSLATTGGNEKLFF
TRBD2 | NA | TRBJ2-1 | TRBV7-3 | TGTGCCAGCAGCTCCCTAGCGGGAGGGCGCAATGAGCAGTTCTTC | CASSSLAGGRNEQFF
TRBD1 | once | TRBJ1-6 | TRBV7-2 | TGTGCCAGCAGTTCCAGGACAGGGGGATGGGCCCTCCACTTT | CASSSRTGGWALHF